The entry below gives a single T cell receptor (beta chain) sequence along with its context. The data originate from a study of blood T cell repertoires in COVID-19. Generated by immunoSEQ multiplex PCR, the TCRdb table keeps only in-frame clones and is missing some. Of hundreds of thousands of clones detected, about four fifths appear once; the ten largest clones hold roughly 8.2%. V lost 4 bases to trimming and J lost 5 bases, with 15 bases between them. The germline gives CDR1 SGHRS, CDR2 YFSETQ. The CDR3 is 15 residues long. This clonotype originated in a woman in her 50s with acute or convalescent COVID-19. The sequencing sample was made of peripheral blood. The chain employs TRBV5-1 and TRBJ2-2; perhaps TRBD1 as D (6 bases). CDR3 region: CASSLRDMRTGELFF. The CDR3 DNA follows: TGCGCCAGCAGCCTCCGGGACATGCGGACCGGGGAGCTGTTTTTT.